Listed here is a single T cell receptor beta chain. Antigen unknown. This sample was taken from a study of post-analysis software for immune sequencing data. Whole-study results and caveats: There was significantly lower normalized Chao1 diversity in multiple sclerosis patients than in controls. Patients showed TRBV5-6, TRBV5-1 and TRBV20-1 among about five TRBV segments more frequent than in controls. Samples from a shared batch, those prepared together, strongly co-clustered by F measure.

Unique-molecular-identifier-tagged TCR beta cDNA libraries were used. T cells, roughly 0.9 to 11 million of them, yielded approximately 500,000 cDNA molecules. Using its own MiXCR run on the PCR reads, TCRdb lists one record per CDR3 protein. The sample holds under 200,000 distinct CDR3 sequences, 29% seen once. Germline CDR1 LGHNA, CDR2 YNFKEQ. CDR3 length equals 16 residues. The V end was cut by 2 bases, the J end by 3 bases, with 16 bases between. Input material: blood. This receptor was identified in a girl aged 2-17 years with multiple sclerosis. The genes are TRBV4-2 and TRBJ1-2; tentatively, D is TRBD1 (5 bases). The CDR3 nucleotides are TGTGCCAGCAGCCAAATAGGGCGGGGGACGGACTATGGCTACACCTTC. It yields the protein CASSQIGRGTDYGYTF.